This record concerns one TCR beta chain sequence. TCRdb keeps only in-frame clones here, not all; method: immunoSEQ multiplex PCR. This sample has about 150,000 clones, with about 94% found just once. The data belong to a study of control samples from healthy donors and cancer patients. CDR1 is SGHNT, CDR2 YENEEA, per germline. The CDR3 is 14 residues long. V was clipped by 10 bases and J by 6 bases, with 19 bases between them. Sequences were obtained from blood. The receptor comes from a man aged 45-60 years in good health. This chain uses TRBV11-3 with TRBJ1-5; D possibly corresponds to TRBD1 (5 bases). Here the CDR3 reads CAKNPRGKVQPQHF. The CDR3 DNA reads TGTGCCAAAAACCCAAGGGGAAAGGTTCAGCCCCAGCATTTT.